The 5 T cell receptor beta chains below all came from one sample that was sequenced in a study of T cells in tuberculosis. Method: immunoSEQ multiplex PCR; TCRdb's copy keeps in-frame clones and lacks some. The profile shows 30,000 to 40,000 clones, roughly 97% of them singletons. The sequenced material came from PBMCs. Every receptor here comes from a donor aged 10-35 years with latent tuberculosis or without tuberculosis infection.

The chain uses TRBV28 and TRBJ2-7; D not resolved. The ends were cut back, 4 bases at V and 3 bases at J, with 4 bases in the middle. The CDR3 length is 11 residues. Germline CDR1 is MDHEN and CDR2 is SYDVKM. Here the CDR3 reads CASSYNYEQYF. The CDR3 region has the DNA TGTGCCAGCAGTTACAACTACGAGCAGTACTTC.

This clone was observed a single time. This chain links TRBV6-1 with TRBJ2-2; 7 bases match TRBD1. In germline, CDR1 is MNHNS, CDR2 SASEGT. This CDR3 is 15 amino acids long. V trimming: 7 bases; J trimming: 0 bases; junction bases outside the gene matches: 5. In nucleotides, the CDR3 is TGTGCCAGCACTCCAGGGGGAGCGAACACCGGGGAGCTGTTTTTT. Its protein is CASTPGGANTGELFF.

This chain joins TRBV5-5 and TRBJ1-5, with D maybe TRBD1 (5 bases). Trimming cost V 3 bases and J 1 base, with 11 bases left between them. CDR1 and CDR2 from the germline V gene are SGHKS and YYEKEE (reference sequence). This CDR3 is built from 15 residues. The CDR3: CASSYYSGSNQPQHF. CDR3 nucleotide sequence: TGTGCCAGCAGCTATTATTCAGGGAGCAATCAGCCCCAGCATTTT.

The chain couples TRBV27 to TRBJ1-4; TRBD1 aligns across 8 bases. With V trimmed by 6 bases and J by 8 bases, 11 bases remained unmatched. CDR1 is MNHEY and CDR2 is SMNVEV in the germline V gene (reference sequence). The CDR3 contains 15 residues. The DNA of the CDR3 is TGTGCCAGCAGCCTAGACAGGGGAGGTAGCGAAAAACTGTTTTTT. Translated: CASSLDRGGSEKLFF.

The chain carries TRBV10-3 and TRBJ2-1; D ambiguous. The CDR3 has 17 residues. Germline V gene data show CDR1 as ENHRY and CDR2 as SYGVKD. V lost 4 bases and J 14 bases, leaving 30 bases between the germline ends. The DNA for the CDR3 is TGTGCCATCAGTGCACCTCAGAGCACCAAGAAACCGCCGACAAAGTTCTTC. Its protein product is CAISAPQSTKKPPTKFF.